The clone carrying this T cell receptor beta chain was found once. Its antigen is unknown. Produced via immunoSEQ multiplex PCR; TCRdb's table is partial and in-frame only. Among 80,000 or so clones, 90% were seen once, and the ten largest hold around 3.4%. Per the germline V gene, CDR1 is SGHNT and CDR2 is YYREEE (reference sequence). The V end lost 3 bases, the J end lost 0 bases, and 7 bases lay between the germline ends. CDR3 length equals 14 residues. The source of the sample is a study of T cell responses to AZD1222 COVID-19 vaccine. General study results and limits: The study found vaccine-associated CD4 TCRs spanning spike, dominant at 160-218 and 743-854. Sampling captured repertoires only after the peak T cell response.

This chain connects TRBV5-4 to TRBJ2-1; no definite D call. Material: peripheral blood, obtained 28 days after the second AZD1222 dose. The sequence derives from an adult who received the AZD1222 COVID-19 vaccine. CDR3 DNA: TGTGCCAGCAGCTCCCTAAGCTCCTACAATGAGCAGTTCTTC. Encoded protein: CASSSLSSYNEQFF.